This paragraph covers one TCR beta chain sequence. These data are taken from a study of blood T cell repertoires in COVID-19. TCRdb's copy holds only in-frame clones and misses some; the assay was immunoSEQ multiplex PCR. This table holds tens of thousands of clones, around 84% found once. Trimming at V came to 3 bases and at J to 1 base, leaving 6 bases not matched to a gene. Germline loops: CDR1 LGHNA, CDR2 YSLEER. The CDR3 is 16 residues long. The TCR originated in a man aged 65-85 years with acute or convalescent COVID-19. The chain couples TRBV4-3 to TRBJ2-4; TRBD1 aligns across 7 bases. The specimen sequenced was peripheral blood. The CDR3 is CASSHAIQGAKNIQYF. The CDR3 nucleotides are TGCGCCAGCAGCCATGCTATACAGGGGGCCAAAAACATTCAGTACTTC.